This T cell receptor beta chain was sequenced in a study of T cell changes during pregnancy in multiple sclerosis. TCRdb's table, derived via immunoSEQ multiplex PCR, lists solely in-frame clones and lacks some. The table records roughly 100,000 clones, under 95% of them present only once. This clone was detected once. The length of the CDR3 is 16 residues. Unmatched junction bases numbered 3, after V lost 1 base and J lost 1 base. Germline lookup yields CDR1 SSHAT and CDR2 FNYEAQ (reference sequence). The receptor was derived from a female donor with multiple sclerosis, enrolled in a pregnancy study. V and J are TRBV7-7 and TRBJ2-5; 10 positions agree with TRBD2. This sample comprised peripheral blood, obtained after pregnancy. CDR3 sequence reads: CASSLGSGGIQETQYF. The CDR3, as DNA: TGTGCCAGCAGCTTAGGTAGCGGGGGGATCCAAGAGACCCAGTACTTC.